The 29 T cell receptor beta chains below all came from one sample that was sequenced in a study of vaccination effects on CD4 cells after COVID-19. No cognate antigen is known for these TCRs. Sequencing was preceded by expansion of antigen-specific CD4+ T cells with viral peptide pools in the ViraFEST assay. Cultured cells yielded isolated CD4+ T cells after 10 to 11 days. Vaccinated participants had no history of SARS-CoV-2 infection and tested negative for nucleocapsid antibodies. Some clones are missing from TCRdb's copy, which holds only in-frame ones; the method was immunoSEQ multiplex PCR. The data contain approximately 44,000 clones, more than 65% of them singletons. The sample in question was CD4+ T cells from PBMCs cultured with HCoV-NL63 spike peptides, obtained before COVID-19 vaccination. The receptors derive from a human donor who received a COVID-19 vaccine.

The V gene is TRBV7-3, the J gene TRBJ2-1; 8 nucleotides agree with TRBD2. V trimming: 2 bases; J trimming: 5 bases; junction bases outside the gene matches: 8. The CDR3 covers 16 residues. Germline CDR1 reads SGHTA; CDR2 reads FQGTGA. The CDR3 DNA reads as TGTGCCAGCAGCTTATACGGGACTAGATCGGACAATGAGCAGTTCTTC. This sequence encodes CASSLYGTRSDNEQFF.

V gene TRBV3-1 (or the pseudogene TRBV3-2) combines with J gene TRBJ1-2; D is undetermined. The CDR3 has 12 residues. With 1 base removed from V and 6 bases from J, the gap between germline ends came to 6 bases. Germline V gene data show CDR1 as LGHDT and CDR2 as YNNKEL (reference sequence). CDR3 DNA: TGTGCCAGCAGCCAAGCCGGTCATGGCTACACCTTC. Amino acids: CASSQAGHGYTF.

The rearrangement joins TRBV5-1 to TRBJ1-2; D gene unclear. CDR1 is SGHRS, CDR2 YFSETQ, per germline. This CDR3 is built from 13 residues. Deletions cut 0 bases from V and 3 bases from J, with 6 bases between. CDR3 sequence reads: CASSLVQDYGYTF. CDR3 DNA sequence: TGCGCCAGCAGCTTGGTTCAGGACTATGGCTACACCTTC.

J is TRBJ1-5 and V is TRBV6-1; D not resolved. Germline V CDR1 and CDR2: MNHNS, SASEGT. CDR3 length equals 18 residues. The V end lost 4 bases, the J end lost 0 bases, and 19 bases lay between the germline ends. This CDR3 reads CASSGHDLSVYSNQPQHF. CDR3 in DNA: TGTGCCAGCAGTGGCCACGACCTATCGGTCTATAGCAATCAGCCCCAGCATTTT.

The chain has TRBV7-2 and TRBJ2-5; no definite D call. CDR1 and CDR2 from the germline V gene are SGHTA and FQGNSA. The CDR3 contains 12 residues. The V end lost 5 bases, the J end lost 5 bases, and 9 bases lay between the germline ends. CDR3 sequence (DNA): TGTGCCAGCAGCCGACCGGGCGAGACCCAGTACTTC. Translating it yields CASSRPGETQYF.

The chain couples TRBV6-5 to TRBJ2-1, with D perhaps TRBD1 (5 bases). Germline CDR1 and CDR2: MNHEY and SVGAGI. Trimming removed 2 bases at V and 3 bases at J, with 11 bases between. This CDR3 spans 15 amino acids. The CDR3 bases are TGTGCCAGCAGTTACAGGGGAACTCTCTACAATGAGCAGTTCTTC. Translation gives CASSYRGTLYNEQFF.

This chain links TRBV27 with TRBJ1-2; 12 nucleotides match TRBD1. V shed 3 bases, J shed 7 bases, and the junction held 6 bases outside the gene matches. The CDR3 loop spans 15 amino acids. The germline CDR1 and CDR2 sequences are MNHEY and SMNVEV (reference sequence). The CDR3 sequence is CASSLVGQGASGYTF. In DNA, the CDR3 is TGTGCCAGCAGTTTGGTGGGACAGGGGGCATCTGGCTACACCTTC.

V and J are TRBV4-1 and TRBJ2-6; D is possibly TRBD1 (6 bases). CDR1 and CDR2 from the germline V gene are MGHRA and YSYEKL. Trimming left V 0 bases short and J 2 bases short, with 11 bases between. The CDR3 loop spans 17 amino acids. CDR3 residues: CASSQDPQGPGANVLTF. The CDR3 DNA sequence: TGCGCCAGCAGCCAAGACCCACAGGGACCTGGGGCCAACGTCCTGACTTTC.

Only a few counts were recorded for this clone. This chain joins TRBV27 and TRBJ1-6, with a tentative D call TRBD1 (5 bases). V gave up 2 bases and J gave up 4 bases, with 15 bases separating them. The CDR3 has 17 residues. Germline V CDR1 and CDR2: MNHEY, SMNVEV (reference sequence). This chain's CDR3 is CASSLRAGPTYNSPLHF. CDR3 bases: TGTGCCAGCAGTTTAAGGGCAGGGCCCACTTATAATTCACCCCTCCACTTT.

V gene TRBV6-1 combines with J gene TRBJ1-2; perhaps TRBD1 as D (5 bases). V was trimmed by 3 bases and J by 7 bases, leaving 9 bases between them. Germline V CDR1 and CDR2: MNHNS, SASEGT. This CDR3 is 12 amino acids long. In nucleotides, the CDR3 is TGTGCCAGCAGTGACAGGGTTCTTGGCTACACCTTC. It is translated as CASSDRVLGYTF.

V gene TRBV12-3 or TRBV12-4 combines with J gene TRBJ2-3; D is unclear. The CDR3 extends over 12 amino acids. V gave up 8 bases and J gave up 2 bases, with 8 bases separating them. CDR3 protein: CASLGNTDTQYF. For the CDR3, the DNA is TGTGCCAGCTTGGGGAACACAGATACGCAGTATTTT.

V is TRBV19 and J is TRBJ2-3; D gene ambiguous. The CDR3 contains 15 residues. Germline V gene data show CDR1 as LNHDA and CDR2 as SQIVND (reference sequence). The ends were cut back, 3 bases at V and 1 base at J, with 11 bases in the middle. CDR3 region: CASSIWATGTDTQYF. For the CDR3, the DNA is TGTGCCAGTAGTATCTGGGCAACGGGCACAGATACGCAGTATTTT.

The chain links TRBV19 to TRBJ1-2; 10 positions agree with TRBD1. V shed 7 bases and J 4 bases; nucleotides not matched to a gene: 9. The CDR3 is made up of 15 amino acids. Per the germline V gene, CDR1 is LNHDA and CDR2 is SQIVND (reference sequence). The CDR3 loop is CASKTGQGWFYGYTF. The CDR3 DNA follows: TGTGCCAGTAAAACGGGACAGGGGTGGTTCTATGGCTACACCTTC.

This clone showed up just a few times. The chain uses TRBV6-5 and TRBJ1-1, with D unresolved. Trimming left V 0 bases short and J 0 bases short, with 11 bases between. The CDR3 is 16 amino acids. The V gene's germline CDR1 is MNHEY and CDR2 SVGAGI. The CDR3 DNA sequence: TGTGCCAGCAGTTACTCCCTGGCAGTTATGAACACTGAAGCTTTCTTT. Encoded protein: CASSYSLAVMNTEAFF.

This clone showed up just a few times. The chain recombines TRBV18 with TRBJ1-4; 8 bases are a match to TRBD1. CDR1 and CDR2 from the germline V gene are KGHSH and LQKENI. With V trimmed by 1 base and J by 2 bases, 3 bases remained unmatched. The CDR3 covers 16 residues. CDR3 protein: CASSPRQGATNEKLFF. Here the CDR3 DNA reads TGTGCCAGCTCACCACGGCAGGGGGCGACTAATGAAAAACTGTTTTTT.

The chain uses TRBV2 and TRBJ2-7; weak D call: TRBD2 (5 bases). V lost 1 base and J lost 6, with 10 bases in between. The CDR3 is 13 amino acids. Germline CDR1 reads SNHLY; CDR2 reads FYNNEI. The CDR3 reads CASSEETGLEQYV. The CDR3 bases are TGTGCCAGCAGTGAAGAGACCGGACTCGAGCAGTACGTC.

V usage is TRBV18 and J usage is TRBJ2-1, with D possibly TRBD1 on 6 matching bases. Trimming cost V 8 bases and J 5 bases, with 13 bases left between them. Germline values: CDR1 KGHSH, CDR2 LQKENI. The CDR3 spans 13 residues. As DNA, the CDR3 is TGTGCCAGCGCAAGGGACACCGACAATGAGCAGTTCTTC. Protein product: CASARDTDNEQFF. The full variable domain, with the rest looked up from reference TRBV18 and TRBJ2-1, is NAGVMQNPRHLVRRRGQEARLRCSPMKGHSHVYWYRQLPEEGLKFMVYLQKENIIDESGMPKERFSAEFPKEGPSILRIQQVVRGDSAAYFCASARDTDNEQFFGPGTRLTVL.

This chain uses TRBV24-1 with TRBJ2-1; D possibly corresponds to TRBD2 (6 bases). The CDR3 spans 15 residues. V dropped 3 bases and J dropped 7 bases, with 15 bases sitting between them. CDR1 and CDR2 (germline): KGHDR, SFDVKD. The CDR3 loop reads CATSDPGRSRNEQFF. For the CDR3, the DNA is TGTGCCACCAGTGATCCAGGGAGGTCACGGAATGAGCAGTTCTTC.

The J gene is TRBJ2-1, the V gene TRBV2, with D perhaps matching TRBD1 (6 bases). CDR1 is SNHLY and CDR2 is FYNNEI in the germline V gene. The CDR3 sequence is 13 residues long. V was clipped by 4 bases and J by 6 bases, with 10 bases between them. The chain's CDR3 is CASSGTAINEQFF. The DNA for the CDR3 is TGTGCCAGCAGTGGGACAGCTATCAATGAGCAGTTCTTC.

This chain links TRBV19 with TRBJ1-5; D not certain. Germline assignment: CDR1 LNHDA and CDR2 SQIVND (reference sequence). The V end was cut by 2 bases, the J end by 1 base, with 15 bases between. The CDR3 has 17 residues. The CDR3 is CASSISPGSTSNQPQHF. As DNA, the CDR3 is TGTGCCAGTAGTATAAGCCCAGGTTCGACGAGCAATCAGCCCCAGCATTTT. Full variable domain (remainder filled in from reference TRBV19 and TRBJ1-5): DGGITQSPKYLFRKEGQNVTLSCEQNLNHDAMYWYRQDPGQGLRLIYYSQIVNDFQKGDIAEGYSVSREKKESFPLTVTSAQKNPTAFYLCASSISPGSTSNQPQHFGDGTRLSIL.

The gene calls are TRBV4-1 and TRBJ2-3; no definite D call. Trimming shortened V by 1 base and J by 8 bases, and 10 bases separated the two germline ends. In germline, CDR1 is MGHRA, CDR2 YSYEKL. The CDR3 loop spans 13 amino acids. The CDR3 is CASSQGRVVTQYF. CDR3 nucleotide sequence: TGCGCCAGCAGCCAAGGTCGCGTGGTTACGCAGTATTTT.

The V gene is TRBV5-8, the J gene TRBJ1-5; TRBD1 might be the D (5 bases). Per germline, CDR1 SGHTS and CDR2 YDEGEE. Trimming pared 0 bases from V and 4 bases from J, leaving 14 bases between. This CDR3 comprises 16 residues. CDR3 nucleotide sequence: TGTGCCAGCAGCTTGGGACAGCTCTCCGGAAATCAGCCCCAGCATTTT. As protein: CASSLGQLSGNQPQHF.

V gene TRBV5-1 combines with J gene TRBJ2-1, with D uncertain. This CDR3 has 15 amino acids. The V and J ends lost 0 bases and 1 base respectively, with 8 bases between them. In germline, CDR1 is SGHRS, CDR2 YFSETQ. The CDR3 DNA sequence: TGCGCCAGCAGCTTGGGGGCTAGGTCCTACAATGAGCAGTTCTTC. Its protein is CASSLGARSYNEQFF.

The gene calls are TRBV5-1 and TRBJ2-3, with 9 nucleotides matching TRBD2. CDR1 and CDR2 (germline): SGHRS, YFSETQ. V shed 2 bases and J 1 base; nucleotides not matched to a gene: 2. The CDR3 is 15 amino acids. In nucleotides, the CDR3 is TGCGCCAGCAGCTTCCCTAGCGGGGGCACAGATACGCAGTATTTT. Its translation is CASSFPSGGTDTQYF.

The rearrangement links TRBV9 to TRBJ2-2; possibly TRBD2 for D (6 bases). CDR3 size: 16 residues. The ends were cut back, 3 bases at V and 5 bases at J, with 17 bases in the middle. CDR1 and CDR2 from the germline V gene are SGDLS and YYNGEE. The CDR3 DNA reads as TGTGCCAGCAGCGATCCCATAGCGGCCGGAACCGGGGAGCTGTTTTTT. Protein: CASSDPIAAGTGELFF.

This clone has only a few counts. The chain links TRBV12-3 or TRBV12-4 to TRBJ1-2, with 7 bases fitting TRBD1. The CDR3 totals 12 residues. The V segment lost 6 bases and the J segment 4 bases; nucleotides outside the gene matches: 2. CDR3 DNA sequence: TGTGCCAGCAGGAGACAGGGCTATGGCTACACCTTC. Protein product: CASRRQGYGYTF.

In this sample, this clone turned up a few times. The rearrangement joins TRBV24-1 to TRBJ1-2, with 7 nucleotides matching TRBD1. Trimming took 3 bases from V and 4 from J; bases not matched to a gene: 4. CDR1 and CDR2 from the germline V gene are KGHDR and SFDVKD. This CDR3 comprises 14 residues. CDR3 loop: CATSDATGAYGYTF. Here the CDR3 DNA reads TGTGCCACCAGTGATGCCACAGGGGCCTATGGCTACACCTTC.

This clone was picked up one time. The rearrangement joins TRBV5-1 to TRBJ1-2, with no clear D. The CDR3 consists of 13 residues. Germline CDR1 reads SGHRS; CDR2 reads YFSETQ. V lost 0 bases and J lost 4, with 7 bases in between. Here the CDR3 reads CASSLGLFYGYTF. In DNA, the CDR3 is TGCGCCAGCAGCTTGGGCCTATTCTATGGCTACACCTTC.

For the CDR3, the DNA is TGTGCCAGCAGCTCCGACGGGGGGGGTGACTATGGCTACACCTTC. This gives the protein CASSSDGGGDYGYTF. The chain couples TRBV7-3 to TRBJ1-2; tentatively, D is TRBD1 (5 bases). CDR3 length equals 15 residues. V was trimmed by 4 bases and J by 3 bases, leaving 15 bases between them. The germline V gene has CDR1 SGHTA and CDR2 FQGTGA. The variable domain in full, completed from reference TRBV7-3 and TRBJ1-2, reads GAGVSQTPSNKVTEKGKYVELRCDPISGHTALYWYRQSLGQGPEFLIYFQGTGAADDSGLPNDRFFAVRPEGSVSTLKIQRTERGDSAVYLCASSSDGGGDYGYTFGSGTRLTVV.